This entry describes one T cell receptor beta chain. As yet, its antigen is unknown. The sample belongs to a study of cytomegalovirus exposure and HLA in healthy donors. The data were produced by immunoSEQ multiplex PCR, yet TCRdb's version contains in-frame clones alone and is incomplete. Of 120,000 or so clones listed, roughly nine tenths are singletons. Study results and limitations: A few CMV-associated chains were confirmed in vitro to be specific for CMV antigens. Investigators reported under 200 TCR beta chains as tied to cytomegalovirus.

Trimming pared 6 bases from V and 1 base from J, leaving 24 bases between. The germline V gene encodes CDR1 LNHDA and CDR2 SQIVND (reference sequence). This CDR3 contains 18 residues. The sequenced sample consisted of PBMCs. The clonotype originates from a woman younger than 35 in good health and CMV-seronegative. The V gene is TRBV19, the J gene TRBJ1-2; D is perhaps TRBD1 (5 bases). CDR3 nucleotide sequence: TGTGCCAGTAGCCCATCGGGACTTTTCGGGGAAGGTAACTATGGCTACACCTTC. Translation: CASSPSGLFGEGNYGYTF.